This T cell receptor (beta chain) was found in a study of blood T cell repertoires in COVID-19. The V gene lost 1 base and the J gene lost 2 bases, with 11 bases spanning the gap. Germline V gives CDR1 SGHVS, CDR2 FQNEAQ. This CDR3 is built from 15 residues. Using immunoSEQ multiplex PCR, the repertoire was profiled, and TCRdb retains in-frame clones only, with some absent. The table lists nearly 250,000 clones, 86% of them singletons. Sequenced sample: PBMCs or T cells enriched from blood (not recorded which). The V call is TRBV7-8, the J call TRBJ1-1; the D is unclear. The TCR originated in a woman aged 45-60 years who had recovered from COVID-19. CDR3 region: CASSLGPYSNTEAFF. The DNA for the CDR3 is TGTGCCAGCAGCTTAGGGCCTTACAGTAACACTGAAGCTTTCTTT. The variable domain in full, completed from reference TRBV7-8 and TRBJ1-1, reads GAGVSQSPRYKVAKRGQDVALRCDPISGHVSLFWYQQALGQGPEFLTYFQNEAQLDKSGLPSDRFFAERPEGSVSTLKIQRTQQEDSAVYLCASSLGPYSNTEAFFGQGTRLTVV.